This T cell receptor beta chain was observed in a study of T cell changes during pregnancy in multiple sclerosis. This table comes from immunoSEQ multiplex PCR, and its TCRdb copy is limited to in-frame clones, with some not included. The data hold 57,000 or so clones, with 70% to 90% observed a single time. CDR3 length equals 14 residues. Germline CDR1 reads MNHEY; CDR2 reads SMNVEV (reference sequence). V was shortened by 6 bases and J by 0 bases, with 10 bases between the two germline ends. The rearrangement uses TRBV27 and TRBJ2-3, with D possibly being TRBD1 (5 bases). This sample comprised peripheral blood, obtained in the first trimester of pregnancy. This receptor was identified in a female donor with multiple sclerosis, enrolled in a pregnancy study. This chain's CDR3 is CASRGPYSTDTQYF. CDR3 nucleotide sequence: TGTGCCAGCAGGGGGCCATACAGCACAGATACGCAGTATTTT.